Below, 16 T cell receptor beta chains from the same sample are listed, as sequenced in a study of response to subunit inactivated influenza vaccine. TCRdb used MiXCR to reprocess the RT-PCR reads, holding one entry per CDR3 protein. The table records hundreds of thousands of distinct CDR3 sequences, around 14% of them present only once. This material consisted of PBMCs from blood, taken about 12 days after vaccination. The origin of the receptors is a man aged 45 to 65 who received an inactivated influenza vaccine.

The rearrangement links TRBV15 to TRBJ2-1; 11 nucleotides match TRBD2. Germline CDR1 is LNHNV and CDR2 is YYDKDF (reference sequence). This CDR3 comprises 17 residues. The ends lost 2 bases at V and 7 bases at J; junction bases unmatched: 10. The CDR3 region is CATSRFEGVAGGNEQFF. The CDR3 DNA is TGTGCCACCAGCAGATTCGAAGGGGTAGCGGGGGGGAATGAGCAGTTCTTC.

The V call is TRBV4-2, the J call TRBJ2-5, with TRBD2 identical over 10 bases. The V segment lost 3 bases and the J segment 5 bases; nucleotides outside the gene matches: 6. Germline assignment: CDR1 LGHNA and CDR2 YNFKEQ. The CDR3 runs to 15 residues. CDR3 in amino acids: CASSQGTSVGETQYF. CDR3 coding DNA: TGTGCCAGCAGCCAGGGGACTAGCGTGGGTGAGACCCAGTACTTC.

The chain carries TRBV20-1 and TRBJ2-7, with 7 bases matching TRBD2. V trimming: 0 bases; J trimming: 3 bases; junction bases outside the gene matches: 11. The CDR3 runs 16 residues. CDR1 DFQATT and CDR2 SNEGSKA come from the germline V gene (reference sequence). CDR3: CSAREILLGGSYEQYF. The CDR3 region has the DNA TGCAGTGCTAGAGAGATACTATTAGGCGGGAGCTACGAGCAGTACTTC.

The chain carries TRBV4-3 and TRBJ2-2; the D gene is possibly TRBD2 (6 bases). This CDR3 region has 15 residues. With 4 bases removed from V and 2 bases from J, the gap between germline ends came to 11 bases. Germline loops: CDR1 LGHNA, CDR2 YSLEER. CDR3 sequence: CASSPEAGNTGELFF. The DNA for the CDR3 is TGCGCCAGCAGCCCCGAGGCGGGAAACACCGGGGAGCTGTTTTTT.

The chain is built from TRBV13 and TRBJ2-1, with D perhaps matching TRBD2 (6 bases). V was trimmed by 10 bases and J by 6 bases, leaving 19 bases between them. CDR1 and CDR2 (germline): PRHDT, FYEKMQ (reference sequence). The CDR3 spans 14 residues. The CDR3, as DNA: TGTGCCATGGGCGCGGGGCGCCTGGGCAATGAGCAGTTCTTC. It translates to CAMGAGRLGNEQFF.

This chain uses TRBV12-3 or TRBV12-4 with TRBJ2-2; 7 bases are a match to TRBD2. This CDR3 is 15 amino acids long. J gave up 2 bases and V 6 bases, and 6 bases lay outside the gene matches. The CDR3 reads CASRAGLSNTGELFF. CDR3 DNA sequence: TGTGCCAGCAGAGCGGGACTGAGTAACACCGGGGAGCTGTTTTTT.

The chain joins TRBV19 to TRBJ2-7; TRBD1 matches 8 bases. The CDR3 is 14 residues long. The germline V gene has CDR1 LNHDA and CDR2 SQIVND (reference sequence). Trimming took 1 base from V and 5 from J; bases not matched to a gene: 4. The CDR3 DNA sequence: TGTGCCAGTAGTATAGTAGGGGGACAGGACGAGCAGTACTTC. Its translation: CASSIVGGQDEQYF.

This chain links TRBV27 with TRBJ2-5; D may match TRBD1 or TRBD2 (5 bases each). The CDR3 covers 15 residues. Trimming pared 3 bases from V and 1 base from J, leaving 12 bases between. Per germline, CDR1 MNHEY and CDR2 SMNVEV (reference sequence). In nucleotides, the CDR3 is TGTGCCAGCAGTTTTGTTGCAGGGAGCCAAGAGACCCAGTACTTC. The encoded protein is CASSFVAGSQETQYF.

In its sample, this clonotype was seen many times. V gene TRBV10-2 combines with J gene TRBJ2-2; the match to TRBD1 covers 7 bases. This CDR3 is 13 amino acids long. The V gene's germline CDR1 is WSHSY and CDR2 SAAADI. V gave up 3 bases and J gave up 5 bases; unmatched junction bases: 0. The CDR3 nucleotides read TGCGCCAGCAGTGAACAGGGGACCGGGGAGCTGTTTTTT. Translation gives CASSEQGTGELFF.

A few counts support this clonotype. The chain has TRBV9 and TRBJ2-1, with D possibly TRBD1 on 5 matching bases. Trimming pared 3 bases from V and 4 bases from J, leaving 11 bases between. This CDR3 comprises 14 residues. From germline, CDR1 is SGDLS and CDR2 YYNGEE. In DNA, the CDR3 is TGTGCCAGCAGCGCATCCTCAGGGTACAATGAGCAGTTCTTC. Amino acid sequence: CASSASSGYNEQFF. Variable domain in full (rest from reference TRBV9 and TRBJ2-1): DSGVTQTPKHLITATGQRVTLRCSPRSGDLSVYWYQQSLDQGLQFLIQYYNGEERAKGNILERFSAQQFPDLHSELNLSSLELGDSALYFCASSASSGYNEQFFGPGTRLTVL.

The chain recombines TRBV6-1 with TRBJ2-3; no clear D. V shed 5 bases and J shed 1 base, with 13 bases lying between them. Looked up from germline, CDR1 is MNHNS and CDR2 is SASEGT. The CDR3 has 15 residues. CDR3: CASSQGPSGTDTQYF. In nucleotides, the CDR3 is TGTGCCAGCAGTCAAGGACCGTCCGGCACAGATACGCAGTATTTT.

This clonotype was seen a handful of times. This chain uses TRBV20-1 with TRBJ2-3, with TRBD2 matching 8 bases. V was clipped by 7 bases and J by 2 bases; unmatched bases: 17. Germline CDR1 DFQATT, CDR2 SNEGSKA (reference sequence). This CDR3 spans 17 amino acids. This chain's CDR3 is CSGREGRRSLVTDTQYF. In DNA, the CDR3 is TGCAGTGGTCGGGAGGGCCGGCGGAGTCTGGTCACAGATACGCAGTATTTT.

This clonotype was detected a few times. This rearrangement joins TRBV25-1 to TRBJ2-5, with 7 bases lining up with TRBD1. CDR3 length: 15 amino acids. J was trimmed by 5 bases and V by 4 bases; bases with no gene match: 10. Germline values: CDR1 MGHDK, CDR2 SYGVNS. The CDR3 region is CASSVSGGVRETQYF. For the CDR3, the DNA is TGTGCCAGCAGTGTTTCAGGGGGAGTTCGGGAGACCCAGTACTTC. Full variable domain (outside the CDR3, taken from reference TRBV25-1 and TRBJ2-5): EADIYQTPRYLVIGTGKKITLECSQTMGHDKMYWYQQDPGMELHLIHYSYGVNSTEKGDLSSESTVSRIRTEHFPLTLESARPSHTSQYLCASSVSGGVRETQYFGPGTRLLVL.

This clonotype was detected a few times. CDR3 DNA: TGCAGTGCTAGAGGGGACAGGGGAGAGACCCAGTACTTC. This sequence encodes CSARGDRGETQYF. V is TRBV20-1 and J is TRBJ2-5; 10 bases match TRBD1. Per the germline V gene, CDR1 is DFQATT and CDR2 is SNEGSKA (reference sequence). The CDR3 is 13 amino acids. The trim removed 1 base at V and 4 bases at J, leaving 0 bases unmatched.

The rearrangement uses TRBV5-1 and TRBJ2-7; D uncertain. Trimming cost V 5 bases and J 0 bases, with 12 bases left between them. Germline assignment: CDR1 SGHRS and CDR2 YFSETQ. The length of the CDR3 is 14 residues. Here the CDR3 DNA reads TGCGCCAGCAGACAACAGACAAGCTCCTACGAGCAGTACTTC. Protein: CASRQQTSSYEQYF.

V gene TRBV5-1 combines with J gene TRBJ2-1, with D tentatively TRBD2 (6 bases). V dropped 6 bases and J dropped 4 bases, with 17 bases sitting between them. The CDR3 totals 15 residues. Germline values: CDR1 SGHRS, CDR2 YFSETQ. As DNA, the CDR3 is TGCGCCAGCACGACCGGGACTTACTCTTACAATGAGCAGTTCTTC. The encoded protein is CASTTGTYSYNEQFF.